This T cell receptor beta chain was sequenced for a study of cytomegalovirus exposure and HLA in healthy donors. As for the study in general: From HLA-typed donors, an early data release held around 80 million unique TCRs.

This clone was seen a handful of times. V was trimmed by 8 bases and J by 5 bases, leaving 15 bases between them. The CDR3 is made up of 13 amino acids. Germline CDR1 reads MNHEY; CDR2 reads SVGAGI. In the PCR, 60 Vbeta and 13 Jbeta primers were used. Method: immunoSEQ multiplex PCR; TCRdb's copy keeps in-frame clones and lacks some. The profile shows about 90,000 clones, approximately 65% of them singletons. The chain has TRBV6-5 and TRBJ1-1, with D possibly TRBD1 on 5 matching bases. The receptor was derived from a woman in her 30s in good health and CMV-seropositive. Sequenced material: PBMCs. CDR3 residues: CASGGGRATEAFF. CDR3 in DNA: TGTGCCAGCGGGGGGGGAAGGGCGACTGAAGCTTTCTTT.